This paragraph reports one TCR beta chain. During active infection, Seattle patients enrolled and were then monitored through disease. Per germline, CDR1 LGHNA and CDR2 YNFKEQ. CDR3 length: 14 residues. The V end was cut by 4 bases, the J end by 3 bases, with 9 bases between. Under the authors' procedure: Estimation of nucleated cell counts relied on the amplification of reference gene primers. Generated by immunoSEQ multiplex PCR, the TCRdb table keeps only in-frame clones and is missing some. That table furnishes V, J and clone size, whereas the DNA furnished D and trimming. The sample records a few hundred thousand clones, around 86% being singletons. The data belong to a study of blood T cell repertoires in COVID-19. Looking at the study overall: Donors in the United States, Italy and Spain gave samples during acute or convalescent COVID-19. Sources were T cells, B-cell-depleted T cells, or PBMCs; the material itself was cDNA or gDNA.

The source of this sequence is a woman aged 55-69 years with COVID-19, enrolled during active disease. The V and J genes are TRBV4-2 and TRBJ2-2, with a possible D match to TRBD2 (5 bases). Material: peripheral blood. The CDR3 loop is CASSPADHTGELFF. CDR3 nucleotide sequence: TGTGCCAGCAGCCCAGCGGACCACACCGGGGAGCTGTTTTTT.